This T cell receptor beta chain was sequenced for a study of cytomegalovirus exposure and HLA in healthy donors. CDR1 SGHVS and CDR2 FQNEAQ come from the germline V gene. The ends were cut back, 5 bases at V and 7 bases at J, with 14 bases in the middle. CDR3 length: 13 amino acids. TCRdb keeps only in-frame clones here, not all; method: immunoSEQ multiplex PCR. The sample has 150,000 to 200,000 clones, around 84% seen once. This receptor was taken from a man younger than 30 in good health and CMV-seropositive. The sequenced material came from PBMCs. The chain joins TRBV7-8 to TRBJ2-5, with D perhaps TRBD2 (7 bases). The CDR3 region is CASSQDGGATQYF. The CDR3 nucleotides are TGTGCCAGCAGCCAGGATGGGGGGGCGACCCAGTACTTC.